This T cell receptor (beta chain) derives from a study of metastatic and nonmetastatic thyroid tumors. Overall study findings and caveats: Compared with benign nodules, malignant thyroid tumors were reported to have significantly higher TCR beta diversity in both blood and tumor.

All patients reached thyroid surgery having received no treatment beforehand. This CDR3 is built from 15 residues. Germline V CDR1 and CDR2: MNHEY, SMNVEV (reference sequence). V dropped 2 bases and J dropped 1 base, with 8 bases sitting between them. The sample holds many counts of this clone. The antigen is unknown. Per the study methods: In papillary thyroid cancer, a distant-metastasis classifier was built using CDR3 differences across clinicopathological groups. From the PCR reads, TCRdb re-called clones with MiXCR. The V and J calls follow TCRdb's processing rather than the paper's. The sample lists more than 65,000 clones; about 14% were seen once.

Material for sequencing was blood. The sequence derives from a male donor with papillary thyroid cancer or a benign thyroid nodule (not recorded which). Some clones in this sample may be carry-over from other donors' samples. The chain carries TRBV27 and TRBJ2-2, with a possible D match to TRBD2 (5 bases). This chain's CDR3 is CASSLLAGNTGELFF. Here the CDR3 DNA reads TGTGCCAGCAGTTTACTAGCCGGGAACACCGGGGAGCTGTTTTTT.